This TCR beta chain was documented in a study of T cells in localized non-small cell lung cancer (TCRdb year 2020). Regarding the research as a whole: The study examined T cell repertoires in 200 to 300 patients with early-stage NSCLC and compared tumors with uninvolved tumor-adjacent lungs. The cohort comprised 200 to 300 treatment-naïve NSCLC patients with resected, localized lung tumors. A mean age of around 69 years was recorded for the NSCLC patients, of whom roughly 130 were male and 90 to 110 were female. What the study reported, not specific to this receptor: Uninvolved tumor-adjacent lung showed the highest T cell clonality, higher than tumor, which suggests more focused antigenic responses in the uninvolved tumor-adjacent lung. A median of roughly 60 of the top 100 tumor clones were detected in paired uninvolved adjacent lung, and 28 of these tumor clones were also found among the top 100 clones of the paired uninvolved adjacent lung. Longer overall survival was associated with higher T cell density in blood, whereas shorter survival was associated with higher clonality in adjacent lung. Because of the exploratory design, TCR variables were selected using unadjusted p-values without false-discovery rate correction. Because multi-region sequencing of the tumors was not done, intratumor heterogeneity could not be ruled out.

The immunoSEQ Assay was used to sequence TCR beta CDR3 regions from DNA. Processing in the source paper ran as follows. To compute T cell density, TCR beta template counts were normalized to usable DNA, which was estimated by amplifying housekeeping genes. Richness was estimated with the preseqR package, extrapolating to 400,000 templates for PBMC samples and 120,000 templates for tissue samples. Clonality was defined by subtracting Pielou's evenness from one. Tissue-enriched TCRs were identified through differential abundance testing performed on productive amino-acid clonotypes, with a minimum total count of 5 and an alpha of 0.1. The Jaccard Index and the Morisita Overlap Index were used to quantify repertoire overlap between compartments. TCR beta CDR3s were clustered by GLIPH together with public tetramer-defined viral CDR3s, and at least three viral sequences plus V-gene enrichment were required for viral motifs. TCRdb re-hosts the immuneACCESS table, in-frame sequences only. Its copies lack some clones; in the studies checked, an unresolved V gene accounts for under half of them, and the cause for the rest is not known. V, J and clone size are those of that table, while D and trimming were read from the DNA. Here the sample has some 11,000 clones; 85% to 95% occur a single time. The ten most abundant clones make up about an eighth of the sample.

From its cysteine to its phenylalanine, the CDR3 spans 14 amino acids. Left in the record is the CDR3 DNA by itself, 42 bases read in frame from the first base. Trimming at the junction amounts to 5 bases on V and 3 bases on J, and the germline ends lie 12 bases apart. The germline V gene sets CDR1 to SGHTA and CDR2 to FQGNSA. In the case of this clone: No antigen is known for it. Per-nucleotide qualities are absent, and no much larger clonotype sits a single base away.

At diagnosis, tumor, uninvolved tumor-adjacent lung and peripheral blood were collected and then preserved as a mix of FFPE and fresh-frozen material. For TCR repertoire profiling, blood samples were analyzed as peripheral blood mononuclear cells. The TCR comes from a male donor at least 60 years old with stage III lung adenocarcinoma. The sequencing used peripheral blood, collected before any cancer treatment. Recombination linked TRBV7-2 to TRBJ2-3; the D gene cannot be resolved reliably. The CDR3 reads as follows: CASSQSVRTDTQYF. The nucleotide sequence reads TGTGCCAGCAGCCAAAGCGTACGGACAGATACGCAGTATTTT.